The entry that follows covers one T cell receptor (beta chain) sequence. The repertoire was sequenced with immunoSEQ multiplex PCR; TCRdb's copy has only in-frame clones and lacks some. The sample lists fewer than 75,000 clones, just over 85% occurring once. This CDR3 comprises 13 residues. Germline assignment: CDR1 SGHRS and CDR2 YFSETQ. V lost 2 bases, J lost 7 bases, and 12 bases lay in between. This sample is drawn from a study of blood T cell repertoires in COVID-19. What was sequenced was peripheral blood. The chain employs TRBV5-1 and TRBJ1-1, with a weak D call TRBD1 (6 bases). The clonotype comes from a man aged 50 to 60 with active COVID-19. The CDR3 DNA reads as TGCGCCAGCAGCTTTGCAGGGGAAAATGAAGCTTTCTTT. Its translation: CASSFAGENEAFF.